The 12 T cell receptor beta chains given below trace back to one sample, sequenced in a study of blood T cell repertoires in COVID-19. The repertoire was sequenced with immunoSEQ multiplex PCR; TCRdb's copy has only in-frame clones and lacks some. The sample lists about 160,000 clones, roughly 90% occurring once. Sequencing was performed on peripheral blood. Source of these receptors: a woman aged 55-75 years who had recovered from COVID-19.

This chain uses TRBV5-1 with TRBJ2-7; 9 bases line up with TRBD1. This CDR3 region has 16 residues. The ends lost 2 bases at V and 4 bases at J; junction bases unmatched: 10. CDR1 is SGHRS, CDR2 YFSETQ, per germline. The CDR3: CASSLPKGQGLYEQYF. The CDR3 DNA reads as TGCGCCAGCAGCTTACCGAAAGGACAGGGGTTATACGAGCAGTACTTC.

In this sample, this clone turned up once. This chain links TRBV18 with TRBJ2-5, with 10 nucleotides matching TRBD2. The CDR3 extends over 15 amino acids. J was trimmed by 4 bases and V by 6 bases; bases with no gene match: 8. The germline V gene has CDR1 KGHSH and CDR2 LQKENI. The CDR3 is CASSPTSGVPETQYF. The CDR3 coding sequence is TGTGCCAGCTCCCCCACTAGCGGGGTACCAGAGACCCAGTACTTC.

This clone occurred once. The chain employs TRBV28 and TRBJ2-7; 12 bases agree with TRBD2. The length of the CDR3 is 18 residues. Germline CDR1 reads MDHEN; CDR2 reads SYDVKM. V trimming: 4 bases; J trimming: 3 bases; junction bases outside the gene matches: 13. Written as DNA, the CDR3 is TGTGCCAGCAGTTCCCGACTAGCGGGGGAGGGAAGGAGCTACGAGCAGTACTTC. Translating it yields CASSSRLAGEGRSYEQYF. Combining the CDR3 with reference TRBV28 and TRBJ2-7 gives the whole variable domain DVKVTQSSRYLVKRTGEKVFLECVQDMDHENMFWYRQDPGLGLRLIYFSYDVKMKEKGDIPEGYSVSREKKERFSLILESASTNQTSMYLCASSSRLAGEGRSYEQYFGPGTRLTVT.

The chain carries TRBV2 and TRBJ1-1; maybe TRBD1 (6 bases). The CDR3 extends over 14 amino acids. Trimming pared 7 bases from V and 0 bases from J, leaving 12 bases between. Germline V gives CDR1 SNHLY, CDR2 FYNNEI. The CDR3: CASNSQGMNTEAFF. The DNA of the CDR3 is TGTGCCAGCAATTCACAGGGAATGAACACTGAAGCTTTCTTT.

The V gene is TRBV3-1 (or the pseudogene TRBV3-2), the J gene TRBJ1-4; 10 bases map to TRBD1. Germline V lookup: CDR1 LGHDT, CDR2 YNNKEL (reference sequence). J lost 6 bases, V lost 4 bases, and 8 bases had no gene match. The CDR3 has 16 amino acids. The DNA of the CDR3 is TGTGCCAGCAGCCTTCGGGACAGGGGTTGGGATGAAAAACTGTTTTTT. This encodes CASSLRDRGWDEKLFF.

The V gene is TRBV19, the J gene TRBJ2-1, with a possible D match to TRBD2 (6 bases). Germline CDR1 and CDR2: LNHDA and SQIVND (reference sequence). V gave up 3 bases and J gave up 9 bases, with 12 bases separating them. This CDR3 comprises 13 residues. The CDR3 is CASSIAQGGEQFF. The CDR3, as DNA: TGTGCCAGTAGTATTGCTCAGGGAGGTGAGCAGTTCTTC.

The chain uses TRBV7-9 and TRBJ1-3; D remains unclear. The V end lost 1 base, the J end lost 1 base, and 14 bases lay between the germline ends. The V gene's germline CDR1 is SEHNR and CDR2 FQNEAQ (reference sequence). This CDR3 is built from 17 residues. The DNA of the CDR3 is TGTGCCAGCAGCTTAGTGTCCGGTCTCTGGTCTGGAAACACCATATATTTT. It encodes CASSLVSGLWSGNTIYF. Looking up the rest from reference TRBV7-9 and TRBJ1-3 gives the full variable domain: DTGVSQNPRHKITKRGQNVTFRCDPISEHNRLYWYRQTLGQGPEFLTYFQNEAQLEKSRLLSDRFSAERPKGSFSTLEIQRTEQGDSAMYLCASSLVSGLWSGNTIYFGEGSWLTVV.

This clone has a single count. V and J are TRBV6-5 and TRBJ1-2; no clear D. CDR3 size: 15 residues. Germline V gives CDR1 MNHEY, CDR2 SVGAGI. V was cut by 2 bases and J by 2 bases, with 12 bases left in between. The CDR3 is CASSYSVSGNYGYTF. CDR3 bases: TGTGCCAGCAGTTACAGTGTCTCCGGGAACTATGGCTACACCTTC.

The V call is TRBV6-2 or TRBV6-3, the J call TRBJ2-5, with 10 bases matching TRBD2. The CDR3 length is 17 residues. CDR1 and CDR2 from the germline V gene are MNHEY and SVGEGT. The V segment lost 4 bases and the J segment 1 base; nucleotides outside the gene matches: 9. The CDR3 DNA reads TGTGCCAGCAGTTTCCCTCGACTAGCGGGCGTCCAAGAGACCCAGTACTTC. Translating it yields CASSFPRLAGVQETQYF.

The V and J genes are TRBV7-9 and TRBJ1-3; D is unresolved. Trimming pared 5 bases from V and 2 bases from J, leaving 7 bases between. The CDR3 is made up of 13 amino acids. Germline loops: CDR1 SEHNR, CDR2 FQNEAQ (reference sequence). The CDR3, as DNA: TGTGCCAGCAGCCTAGGAGCTGGAAACACCATATATTTT. Translation gives CASSLGAGNTIYF. Filled out from reference TRBV7-9 and TRBJ1-3, the complete variable domain reads DTGVSQNPRHKITKRGQNVTFRCDPISEHNRLYWYRQTLGQGPEFLTYFQNEAQLEKSRLLSDRFSAERPKGSFSTLEIQRTEQGDSAMYLCASSLGAGNTIYFGEGSWLTVV.

In its sample, this clone was seen once. V gene TRBV2 combines with J gene TRBJ1-5, with no clear D. Germline V gene sequence: CDR1 SNHLY, CDR2 FYNNEI. V was clipped by 6 bases and J by 10 bases, with 16 bases between them. This CDR3 has 13 amino acids. CDR3 coding DNA: TGTGCCAGCAGGACGTGGGCCCTTTCCCCCCAGCATTTT. It specifies CASRTWALSPQHF.

This chain joins TRBV5-1 and TRBJ1-2; D not certain. The CDR3 has 16 amino acids. CDR1 SGHRS and CDR2 YFSETQ come from the germline V gene. V was trimmed by 3 bases and J by 2 bases, leaving 17 bases between them. The CDR3 here is CASSSGVGQENYGYTF. In nucleotides, the CDR3 is TGCGCCAGCAGCTCTGGCGTTGGGCAGGAAAACTATGGCTACACCTTC.